The 30 T cell receptor beta chains in this list originate from one sample, sequenced in a study of blood T cell repertoires in COVID-19. Data came from immunoSEQ multiplex PCR; TCRdb stores just in-frame clones and leaves some out. Here the sample spans roughly 130,000 clones, around nine tenths being singletons. Sequencing used peripheral blood. These receptors were obtained from a man between 60 and 75 years old with COVID-19, enrolled during active disease.

The genes are TRBV30 and TRBJ2-5; D gene unclear. The V end was cut by 7 bases, the J end by 4 bases, with 16 bases between. The length of the CDR3 is 13 residues. From germline, CDR1 is GTSNPN and CDR2 SVGIG (reference sequence). The CDR3 DNA follows: TGTGCCTCCTCCCGCCCGGTGCGAGAGACCCAGTACTTC. Translating it yields CASSRPVRETQYF.

The rearrangement links TRBV9 to TRBJ2-2; 7 nucleotides agree with TRBD1. Unmatched junction bases numbered 8, after V lost 5 bases and J lost 1 base. Germline V lookup: CDR1 SGDLS, CDR2 YYNGEE. This CDR3 is built from 16 residues. CDR3 bases: TGTGCCAGCAGTTTCGGCCGGGACAGGAACACCGGGGAGCTGTTTTTT. Translation gives CASSFGRDRNTGELFF.

J is TRBJ1-1 and V is TRBV19; TRBD1 matches 11 bases. CDR1 and CDR2 from the germline V gene are LNHDA and SQIVND (reference sequence). This CDR3 has 18 amino acids. Germline trimming cut 1 base from V and 0 bases from J; bases unmatched to any gene: 7. The CDR3 loop is CASSIGTGGASMNTEAFF. In DNA form, the CDR3 reads TGTGCCAGTAGTATAGGGACAGGGGGCGCGTCCATGAACACTGAAGCTTTCTTT.

The chain has TRBV7-2 and TRBJ1-5, with 7 bases that match TRBD1. Germline V gives CDR1 SGHTA, CDR2 FQGNSA. The CDR3 totals 16 residues. After removal of 1 base from V and 1 base from J, the junction contained 4 bases not matched to a gene. The CDR3 sequence: CASSLGQGVSNQPQHF. DNA of the CDR3: TGTGCCAGCAGCTTAGGACAGGGAGTCAGCAATCAGCCCCAGCATTTT.

The rearrangement uses TRBV30 and TRBJ1-1, with 8 bases that match TRBD1. The CDR3 has 14 amino acids. Per germline, CDR1 GTSNPN and CDR2 SVGIG (reference sequence). V trimming: 0 bases; J trimming: 5 bases; junction bases outside the gene matches: 5. The CDR3 DNA reads TGTGCCTGGAGTGTGGCAACAGGGGGGACTGAAGCTTTCTTT. The encoded protein is CAWSVATGGTEAFF.

The chain combines TRBV15 with TRBJ1-2, with D perhaps TRBD1 (5 bases). Germline lookup yields CDR1 LNHNV and CDR2 YYDKDF (reference sequence). The CDR3 is 14 residues long. V lost 1 base, J lost 5 bases, and 11 bases lay in between. The CDR3 nucleotides are TGTGCCACCAGCAGAGGAGGGACTGATTATGGCTACACCTTC. Amino acid sequence: CATSRGGTDYGYTF.

The chain is built from TRBV29-1 and TRBJ2-1; 14 bases map to TRBD2. V lost 4 bases to trimming and J lost 2 bases; unmatched junction nucleotides: 4. There are 16 residues in the CDR3. The V gene's germline CDR1 is SQVTM and CDR2 ANQGSEA. The CDR3 here is CSVVAGLAGAYNEQFF. As DNA, the CDR3 is TGCAGCGTTGTAGCGGGACTAGCGGGGGCCTACAATGAGCAGTTCTTC.

The rearrangement joins TRBV19 to TRBJ1-3; the D is unclear. The CDR3 contains 13 residues. V dropped 5 bases and J dropped 4 bases, with 9 bases sitting between them. Germline values: CDR1 LNHDA, CDR2 SQIVND (reference sequence). The CDR3 is CASSYETGNTIYF. CDR3 nucleotide sequence: TGTGCCAGTAGTTATGAGACAGGAAACACCATATATTTT.

The gene calls are TRBV6-5 and TRBJ1-1; 11 bases fit TRBD1. CDR3 length: 14 amino acids. CDR1 MNHEY and CDR2 SVGAGI come from the germline V gene. Trimming at V came to 5 bases and at J to 4 bases, leaving 3 bases not matched to a gene. The chain's CDR3 is CASSRGQGVTEAFF. DNA of the CDR3: TGTGCCAGCAGTAGGGGACAGGGGGTCACTGAAGCTTTCTTT.

This chain links TRBV24-1 with TRBJ2-1, with a weak D call TRBD2 (5 bases). The ends were cut back, 9 bases at V and 8 bases at J, with 19 bases in the middle. CDR3 size: 14 residues. Looked up from germline, CDR1 is KGHDR and CDR2 is SFDVKD. The chain's CDR3 is CATERGLPTDEQFF. The CDR3 nucleotides read TGTGCCACCGAAAGAGGGCTTCCTACAGATGAGCAGTTCTTC.

The J gene is TRBJ2-7, the V gene TRBV5-1, with no clear D. The CDR3 totals 14 residues. V was clipped by 0 bases and J by 5 bases, with 12 bases between them. CDR1 and CDR2 from the germline V gene are SGHRS and YFSETQ. For the CDR3, the DNA is TGCGCCAGCAGCTTGGAACCTCTACCCCACGAGCAGTACTTC. This gives the protein CASSLEPLPHEQYF.

This clone was found once. The genes are TRBV6-1 and TRBJ2-7; 7 bases fit TRBD1. V was clipped by 1 base and J by 0 bases; unmatched bases: 3. CDR1 and CDR2 from the germline V gene are MNHNS and SASEGT. The CDR3 has 15 amino acids. The CDR3: CASSEGGGDSYEQYF. For the CDR3, the DNA is TGTGCCAGCAGTGAAGGAGGGGGCGACTCCTACGAGCAGTACTTC.

The chain has TRBV6-5 and TRBJ2-7; 9 bases are a match to TRBD2. Per germline, CDR1 MNHEY and CDR2 SVGAGI. The CDR3 is made up of 13 amino acids. V was pared by 8 bases and J by 4 bases, with 6 bases of the junction left unmatched. The CDR3 DNA sequence: TGTGCCAGCTCTCTAGCGGGGATTTACGAGCAGTACTTC. This codes for CASSLAGIYEQYF.

This chain links TRBV7-2 with TRBJ2-1, with D possibly being TRBD1 (5 bases). V was trimmed by 1 base and J by 9 bases, leaving 10 bases between them. The V gene's germline CDR1 is SGHTA and CDR2 FQGNSA. This CDR3 has 13 amino acids. CDR3 coding DNA: TGTGCCAGCAGCTTAGAACAGGTTACTGAGCAGTTCTTC. It is translated as CASSLEQVTEQFF.

This clone was counted a single time. The J gene is TRBJ1-1, the V gene TRBV5-1; 7 bases align to TRBD1. The CDR3 has 16 residues. Unmatched junction bases numbered 5, after V lost 0 bases and J lost 0 bases. Germline values: CDR1 SGHRS, CDR2 YFSETQ. As DNA, the CDR3 is TGCGCCAGCAGCTTGGCCTGGGACAGTTTGAACACTGAAGCTTTCTTT. As protein: CASSLAWDSLNTEAFF.

The V gene is TRBV19, the J gene TRBJ1-4; D possibly corresponds to TRBD1 (6 bases). CDR1 and CDR2 (germline): LNHDA, SQIVND (reference sequence). With 7 bases removed from V and 5 bases from J, the gap between germline ends came to 14 bases. This CDR3 is 14 amino acids long. The CDR3 DNA is TGTGCCAGTACCCCAGGGGTGAGGAATGAAAAACTGTTTTTT. Encoded protein: CASTPGVRNEKLFF.

The chain employs TRBV6-5 and TRBJ1-6; 7 bases are a match to TRBD1. The V segment lost 7 bases and the J segment 0 bases; nucleotides outside the gene matches: 3. The CDR3 loop spans 15 amino acids. CDR1 MNHEY and CDR2 SVGAGI come from the germline V gene. CDR3 DNA: TGTGCCAGCATGACAGGGAACTCCTATAATTCACCCCTCCACTTT. This gives the protein CASMTGNSYNSPLHF.

The chain carries TRBV6-1 and TRBJ1-1, with TRBD1 matching 7 bases. Germline CDR1 is MNHNS and CDR2 is SASEGT. CDR3 length equals 15 residues. V shed 2 bases, J shed 6 bases, and the junction held 9 bases outside the gene matches. The DNA of the CDR3 is TGTGCCAGCAGTGAACCCGGACAGGTACCCCCTGAAGCTTTCTTT. Encoded protein: CASSEPGQVPPEAFF.

The V call is TRBV27, the J call TRBJ2-7; weak D call: TRBD2 (6 bases). V was shortened by 2 bases and J by 3 bases, with 11 bases between the two germline ends. The CDR3 contains 14 residues. CDR1 MNHEY and CDR2 SMNVEV come from the germline V gene (reference sequence). CDR3 bases: TGTGCCAGCAGTTTAGGTCAGGGAGGCTACGAGCAGTACTTC. Encoded protein: CASSLGQGGYEQYF.

The chain recombines TRBV27 with TRBJ1-1; 8 bases fit TRBD1. The germline gives CDR1 MNHEY, CDR2 SMNVEV (reference sequence). With V trimmed by 7 bases and J by 6 bases, 10 bases remained unmatched. The CDR3 is 14 amino acids. The CDR3 loop is CASTSYGQGAEAFF. The CDR3 DNA sequence: TGTGCCAGCACCTCCTATGGACAGGGTGCTGAAGCTTTCTTT.

V usage is TRBV11-3 and J usage is TRBJ2-1; no clear D. Looked up from germline, CDR1 is SGHNT and CDR2 is YENEEA. Trimming stripped 4 bases from V and 6 bases from J, with 7 bases between. The CDR3 loop spans 12 amino acids. The CDR3 region is CASSSGLNEQFF. CDR3 DNA sequence: TGTGCCAGCAGCTCTGGGCTCAATGAGCAGTTCTTC.

The genes are TRBV7-9 and TRBJ2-3; 7 bases fit TRBD2. This CDR3 has 13 residues. V lost 5 bases and J lost 2; bases outside the gene matches: 1. Germline V gene data show CDR1 as SEHNR and CDR2 as FQNEAQ (reference sequence). This CDR3 reads CASSRDYTDTQYF. In DNA form, the CDR3 reads TGTGCCAGCAGCCGGGACTACACAGATACGCAGTATTTT.

V gene TRBV7-3 combines with J gene TRBJ2-1, with D maybe TRBD2 (6 bases). V shed 5 bases and J shed 3 bases, with 17 bases lying between them. This CDR3 region has 16 residues. CDR1 is SGHTA and CDR2 is FQGTGA in the germline V gene. DNA of the CDR3: TGTGCCAGCAGCCCTAGGACTACCGTAAACTACAATGAGCAGTTCTTC. Translation: CASSPRTTVNYNEQFF.

V gene TRBV10-1 combines with J gene TRBJ2-5, with 9 bases aligning to TRBD1. Germline CDR1 is WNHNN and CDR2 is SYGVQD (reference sequence). This CDR3 is built from 15 residues. Trimming took 6 bases from V and 1 from J; bases not matched to a gene: 6. CDR3 nucleotide sequence: TGCGCCAGCAGCCGGACAGGGGCCCTCCAAGAGACCCAGTACTTC. Protein: CASSRTGALQETQYF.

This chain uses TRBV25-1 with TRBJ1-1; D is possibly TRBD1 (6 bases). Trimming removed 2 bases at V and 1 base at J, with 11 bases between. Germline CDR1 and CDR2: MGHDK and SYGVNS. The length of the CDR3 is 15 residues. CDR3 sequence: CASSEGRGWNTEAFF. Here the CDR3 DNA reads TGTGCCAGCAGTGAAGGCAGGGGCTGGAACACTGAAGCTTTCTTT.

The chain links TRBV3-1 (or the pseudogene TRBV3-2) to TRBJ1-1; 9 bases match TRBD1. CDR1 and CDR2 from the germline V gene are LGHDT and YNNKEL (reference sequence). The CDR3 has 13 residues. The ends lost 4 bases at V and 7 bases at J; junction bases unmatched: 4. CDR3 loop: CASSLQGAGEAFF. In DNA form, the CDR3 reads TGTGCCAGCAGCCTACAGGGGGCTGGTGAAGCTTTCTTT.

For the CDR3, the DNA is TGTGCCAGCAGCTTAGAGAGGAGGAGTGAAGCTTTCTTT. Translating it yields CASSLERRSEAFF. The chain carries TRBV11-3 and TRBJ1-1; no definite D call. Between the trimmed V and J ends, which lost 0 bases and 7 bases, there was a span of 9 bases. The CDR3 covers 13 residues. CDR1 is SGHNT, CDR2 YENEEA, per germline.

The chain couples TRBV7-2 to TRBJ2-5; 9 bases are a match to TRBD2. The trim removed 1 base at V and 6 bases at J, leaving 3 bases unmatched. Looked up from germline, CDR1 is SGHTA and CDR2 is FQGNSA. This CDR3 region has 14 residues. DNA for the CDR3: TGTGCCAGCAGCTTAGGTCTAGCGGGGCAGACCCAGTACTTC. Translating it yields CASSLGLAGQTQYF.

The rearrangement links TRBV7-6 to TRBJ2-3, with D tentatively TRBD2 (6 bases). From germline, CDR1 is SGHVS and CDR2 FNYEAQ. This CDR3 spans 17 amino acids. The germline V and J ends were trimmed by 5 bases and 0 bases, with 18 bases remaining between them. In DNA form, the CDR3 reads TGTGCCAGCAGCCCGCCGGGTAGCGGAGCTAGCACAGATACGCAGTATTTT. This translates into CASSPPGSGASTDTQYF. The variable domain in full, with the rest retrieved from reference TRBV7-6 and TRBJ2-3, is GAGVSQSPRYKVTKRGQDVALRCDPISGHVSLYWYRQALGQGPEFLTYFNYEAQQDKSGLPNDRFSAERPEGSISTLTIQRTEQRDSAMYRCASSPPGSGASTDTQYFGPGTRLTVL.

The chain combines TRBV27 with TRBJ1-2, with 7 bases that match TRBD1. V lost 2 bases and J lost 4; bases outside the gene matches: 7. Germline loops: CDR1 MNHEY, CDR2 SMNVEV (reference sequence). The CDR3 spans 15 residues. CDR3 sequence reads: CASSLGTGAPYGYTF. The DNA for the CDR3 is TGTGCCAGCAGTTTAGGAACAGGGGCACCCTATGGCTACACCTTC.